The rows below give T cell receptor beta chains drawn from one sample of a study of shared clonotypes between healthy human individuals. Data came from immunoSEQ multiplex PCR; TCRdb stores just in-frame clones and leaves some out. The table lists 450,000 to 600,000 clones, 70% to 85% of them singletons. The sample was PBMCs. These receptors were collected from a woman aged 40 to 50 in good health. Some clones in this sample may be carry-over from other donors' samples. The CDR3 runs from the conserved cysteine through the conserved F or W. Fields, in order: CDR3 length, clone size, V gene, D gene, J gene, CDR3 DNA, CDR3 protein. A D gene is named only where the DNA matches it firmly. Expanded clones are given a class, and other clones once, few, many or no size at all.

length: 13
size: NA
V: TRBV7-9
D: NA
J: TRBJ1-5
DNA: TGTGCCAGCAGCTCATGGGAGGATCAGCCCCAGCATTTT
CDR3: CASSSWEDQPQHF

length: 15
size: NA
V: TRBV19
D: NA
J: TRBJ1-3
DNA: TGTGCCAGTAGTCTGAAGGGGAACTCTGGAAACACCATATATTTT
CDR3: CASSLKGNSGNTIYF

length: 13
size: NA
V: TRBV11-3
D: NA
J: TRBJ2-5
DNA: TGTGCCAGCAGCTTAGTCCCAGGGGGGCAGCAGTACTTC
CDR3: CASSLVPGGQQYF

length: 15
size: NA
V: TRBV5-4
D: NA
J: TRBJ1-2
DNA: TGTGCCAGCAGCTTGGAGGCGGGAGCTAACTATGGCTACACCTTC
CDR3: CASSLEAGANYGYTF

length: 14
size: NA
V: TRBV7-2
D: NA
J: TRBJ2-3
DNA: TGTGCCAGCAGCCACTTTGACAGCACAGATACGCAGTATTTT
CDR3: CASSHFDSTDTQYF

length: 14
size: NA
V: TRBV11-2
D: TRBD2
J: TRBJ2-3
DNA: TGTGCAACCGGGACTAGCGGGGTGACAGATACGCAGTATTTT
CDR3: CATGTSGVTDTQYF

length: 13
size: NA
V: TRBV30
D: NA
J: TRBJ1-2
DNA: TGTGCCTGGAGCCCCGGGAGTATCTATGGCTACACCTTC
CDR3: CAWSPGSIYGYTF

length: 14
size: NA
V: TRBV11-2
D: NA
J: TRBJ1-1
DNA: TGTGCCAGCAGCTTAGAGGGTCTGAACACTGAAGCTTTCTTT
CDR3: CASSLEGLNTEAFF

length: 13
size: NA
V: TRBV10-1
D: NA
J: TRBJ2-7
DNA: TGCGCCAGCAGTGAGTCTTGGGACCACGAGCAGTACTTC
CDR3: CASSESWDHEQYF

length: 15
size: few
V: TRBV7-8
D: NA
J: TRBJ1-6
DNA: TGTGCCAGCAGCTTAGAGGGGGTATTGAATTCACCCCTCCACTTT
CDR3: CASSLEGVLNSPLHF

length: 14
size: many
V: TRBV30
D: NA
J: TRBJ1-1
DNA: TGTGCCTGGGACAACACTGGGGGGGCCCCTGAAGCTTTCTTT
CDR3: CAWDNTGGAPEAFF

length: 14
size: NA
V: TRBV6-1
D: TRBD2
J: TRBJ2-7
DNA: TGTGCCAGCAGCCTCAGCGGGAGGTTCTACGAGCAGTACTTC
CDR3: CASSLSGRFYEQYF

length: 16
size: NA
V: TRBV25-1
D: NA
J: TRBJ1-6
DNA: TGTGCCAGCAGTGAATCTAGGGGGAAGAATAATTCACCCCTCCACTTT
CDR3: CASSESRGKNNSPLHF

length: 16
size: NA
V: TRBV9
D: TRBD2
J: TRBJ2-2
DNA: TGTGCCAGCAGCGTGCTAGCGGGAGGGGGGACCGGGGAGCTGTTTTTT
CDR3: CASSVLAGGGTGELFF

length: 14
size: NA
V: TRBV9
D: NA
J: TRBJ2-1
DNA: TGTGCCAGCAGCGTAGGGGGGACCGACAATGAGCAGTTCTTC
CDR3: CASSVGGTDNEQFF

length: 14
size: NA
V: TRBV7-2
D: NA
J: TRBJ1-1
DNA: TGTGCCAGCAGCTTAGGGGGGTTGGGCACTGAAGCTTTCTTT
CDR3: CASSLGGLGTEAFF

length: 16
size: NA
V: TRBV30
D: TRBD2
J: TRBJ2-7
DNA: TGTGCCTGGACTGTGGGACTAGCGGGAGCGGCATACGAGCAGTACTTC
CDR3: CAWTVGLAGAAYEQYF

length: 16
size: NA
V: TRBV7-9
D: TRBD2
J: TRBJ2-5
DNA: TGTGCCAGCAGCTTAACGGCGGGAGGGTACCAAGAGACCCAGTACTTC
CDR3: CASSLTAGGYQETQYF

length: 15
size: NA
V: TRBV5-5
D: NA
J: TRBJ2-3
DNA: TGTGCCAGCAGCTTGGGGAGGTCGGGAGTGGGGACGCAGTATTTT
CDR3: CASSLGRSGVGTQYF

length: 17
size: NA
V: TRBV15
D: NA
J: TRBJ1-5
DNA: TGTGCCACCAGCAGAGATCGAGGGGTTAATAGCAATCAGCCCCAGCATTTT
CDR3: CATSRDRGVNSNQPQHF

length: 16
size: NA
V: TRBV5-6
D: NA
J: TRBJ2-7
DNA: TGTGCCAGCAGCTTGGCCGGGCAGGGACCATCCTACGAGCAGTACTTC
CDR3: CASSLAGQGPSYEQYF

length: 14
size: NA
V: TRBV29-1
D: TRBD1
J: TRBJ1-5
DNA: TGCAGCGTCGCAGAGACAGGGGGGGATCAGCCCCAGCATTTT
CDR3: CSVAETGGDQPQHF

length: 14
size: NA
V: TRBV28
D: NA
J: TRBJ2-1
DNA: TGTGCCAGCAGTTTGGGGTGGGGGTCCAATGAGCAGTTCTTC
CDR3: CASSLGWGSNEQFF

length: 14
size: NA
V: TRBV12-2
D: NA
J: TRBJ2-7
DNA: TGTGCAAGTCGCTTAGGGCAGCGGTCCTACGAGCAGTACTTC
CDR3: CASRLGQRSYEQYF

length: 15
size: NA
V: TRBV27
D: NA
J: TRBJ2-2
DNA: TGTGCCAGCAGTTTAGGGTGGGCCTCCACCGGGGAGCTGTTTTTT
CDR3: CASSLGWASTGELFF

length: 17
size: NA
V: TRBV7-9
D: NA
J: TRBJ2-3
DNA: TGTGCCAGCAGCTTGTACTTGGGCGGTTCTAGCACAGATACGCAGTATTTT
CDR3: CASSLYLGGSSTDTQYF

length: 17
size: NA
V: TRBV5-8
D: NA
J: TRBJ2-3
DNA: TGTGCCAGCAGCTTTGCAAGAGATCGGCTCGGCACAGATACGCAGTATTTT
CDR3: CASSFARDRLGTDTQYF

length: 15
size: NA
V: TRBV27
D: TRBD1
J: TRBJ1-5
DNA: TGTGCCAGCAGTCCTGGACAGGATCGGAATCAGCCCCAGCATTTT
CDR3: CASSPGQDRNQPQHF

length: 14
size: NA
V: TRBV6-1
D: TRBD1
J: TRBJ2-1
DNA: TGTGCCAGCAGTGCAGGGGGCGCATACAATGAGCAGTTCTTC
CDR3: CASSAGGAYNEQFF

length: 15
size: NA
V: TRBV2
D: NA
J: TRBJ1-5
DNA: TGTGCCAGCGGGGGGGCGGGTTATAGCAATCAGCCCCAGCATTTT
CDR3: CASGGAGYSNQPQHF

length: 14
size: NA
V: TRBV14
D: NA
J: TRBJ2-7
DNA: TGTGCCAGCAGCCCCAACAGAAACTCCTACGAGCAGTACTTC
CDR3: CASSPNRNSYEQYF

length: 15
size: NA
V: TRBV11-2
D: NA
J: TRBJ2-7
DNA: TGTGCCAGCAGCTTTGGGATGGGACGGCGCTACGAGCAGTACTTC
CDR3: CASSFGMGRRYEQYF

length: 15
size: many
V: TRBV5-4
D: TRBD1
J: TRBJ2-7
DNA: TGTGCCAGCAGCCAGAAGACAGGGAATCCCTACGAGCAGTACTTC
CDR3: CASSQKTGNPYEQYF

length: 15
size: NA
V: TRBV5-6
D: TRBD1
J: TRBJ2-2
DNA: TGTGCCAGCAGCCAGACAGGGAAGGGCACCGGGGAGCTGTTTTTT
CDR3: CASSQTGKGTGELFF

length: 15
size: NA
V: TRBV5-1
D: NA
J: TRBJ2-2
DNA: TGCGCCAGCAGCACCAGGCGGGACACCACCGGGGAGCTGTTTTTT
CDR3: CASSTRRDTTGELFF

length: 18
size: NA
V: TRBV5-6
D: TRBD2
J: TRBJ2-7
DNA: TGTGCCAGCAGCAGACGGGGACTAGCGGGTTGGGGATCCTACGAGCAGTACTTC
CDR3: CASSRRGLAGWGSYEQYF

length: 13
size: once
V: TRBV5-4
D: NA
J: TRBJ1-1
DNA: TGTGCCAGCAGCTTGGGAGGGACACTAGAAGCTTTCTTT
CDR3: CASSLGGTLEAFF

length: 20
size: NA
V: TRBV4-3
D: NA
J: TRBJ2-6
DNA: TGCGCCAGCAGCCAACAAGCGACACGGCTTCTCGCTGGGGGGGCCAACGTCCTGACTTTC
CDR3: CASSQQATRLLAGGANVLTF

length: 13
size: NA
V: TRBV5-5
D: NA
J: TRBJ2-3
DNA: TGTGCCACCAACGGGGCGGGCACAGATACGCAGTATTTT
CDR3: CATNGAGTDTQYF

length: 13
size: NA
V: TRBV5-1
D: NA
J: TRBJ2-5
DNA: TGCGCCAGCAGCGCCGAGGGTTATGAGACCCAGTACTTC
CDR3: CASSAEGYETQYF

length: 15
size: NA
V: TRBV5-1
D: TRBD2
J: TRBJ2-1
DNA: TGCGCCAGCAAAGCGGGACTCACCGAGGCCGATGAGCAGTTCTTC
CDR3: CASKAGLTEADEQFF

length: 15
size: few
V: TRBV27
D: TRBD2
J: TRBJ2-7
DNA: TGTGCCAGCAGTCCCGGACTAGCGGGCGTTCACGAGCAGTACTTC
CDR3: CASSPGLAGVHEQYF

length: 15
size: NA
V: TRBV30
D: TRBD2
J: TRBJ2-3
DNA: TGTGCCTGGAGTGCCTTAGCGGGCTACACAGATACGCAGTATTTT
CDR3: CAWSALAGYTDTQYF

length: 15
size: NA
V: TRBV19
D: TRBD2
J: TRBJ2-1
DNA: TGTGCCAGTAGTATAGATCCTAGCGGTCACAATGAGCAGTTCTTC
CDR3: CASSIDPSGHNEQFF

length: 16
size: NA
V: TRBV10-3
D: TRBD1
J: TRBJ1-2
DNA: TGTGCCATCAGTGAGCCATGGGACAGGGCTAACTATGGCTACACCTTC
CDR3: CAISEPWDRANYGYTF

length: 14
size: NA
V: TRBV7-2
D: TRBD2
J: TRBJ2-7
DNA: TGTGCCAGCAGCACCCCTAGCGGGAGCTACGAGCAGTACTTC
CDR3: CASSTPSGSYEQYF

length: 18
size: NA
V: TRBV7-1
D: NA
J: TRBJ2-6
DNA: TGTGCCAGCAGCCAGCTGAATCACGAGGACAAGTCGGGCAACGTCCTGACTTTC
CDR3: CASSQLNHEDKSGNVLTF

length: 14
size: NA
V: TRBV11-2
D: NA
J: TRBJ1-1
DNA: TGTGCCAGCAGCTTAGAACAGGGAGGCACTGAAGCTTTCTTT
CDR3: CASSLEQGGTEAFF

length: 14
size: NA
V: TRBV7-7
D: NA
J: TRBJ2-3
DNA: TGTGCTAGCAGCTTACAAGTGGGCACAGATACGCAGTATTTT
CDR3: CASSLQVGTDTQYF

length: 14
size: NA
V: TRBV19
D: NA
J: TRBJ2-7
DNA: TGTGCCAGTAGCTTACAGGGTAGCTCCTACGAGCAGTACTTC
CDR3: CASSLQGSSYEQYF

length: 15
size: NA
V: TRBV5-1
D: NA
J: TRBJ2-1
DNA: TGCGCCAGCAGCTGGACCGGGACTCTCCTCCGGGAGCAGTTCTTC
CDR3: CASSWTGTLLREQFF

length: 13
size: NA
V: TRBV30
D: NA
J: TRBJ2-3
DNA: TGTGCCTGGAGGGGGAGTAGCACAGATACGCAGTATTTT
CDR3: CAWRGSSTDTQYF

length: 16
size: NA
V: TRBV4-1
D: TRBD2
J: TRBJ2-3
DNA: TGCGCCAGCAGCCGAATACTAGCGGGAGAGTCAGATACGCAGTATTTT
CDR3: CASSRILAGESDTQYF

length: 15
size: NA
V: TRBV7-6
D: NA
J: TRBJ1-2
DNA: TGTGCCAGCAGCCCAGGGGCGGGATTCTTGGATGGCTACACCTTC
CDR3: CASSPGAGFLDGYTF